The present T cell receptor beta chain was sequenced within a study of a mutant IDH1 vaccine in newly diagnosed glioma. Study summary: Males made up about 60% and females about 40% of treated patients, whose mean age was about 40 years. Therapy received beforehand was radiotherapy, temozolomide, or both, with most patients given both. Whole-study results and caveats: Detectable vaccine-induced immune responses arose in 93.3% of patients.

In the case of this clone: Its specificity is not known.

Time point indicated: week 35, safety follow-up. Topical imiquimod accompanied each vaccine dose, which consisted of 300 ug of mutant IDH1 20-mer peptide. The length of the CDR3 is 12 residues. With 0 bases removed from V and 5 bases from J, the gap between germline ends came to 6 bases. Per germline, CDR1 SGHNT and CDR2 YYREEE (reference sequence). The table came from immunoSEQ multiplex PCR; TCRdb's copy has only in-frame clones and leaves some out. The sample holds about 54,000 clones; 80% to 85% are singletons and the top ten take about 4%. The clonotype was recovered from a woman younger than 30 with glioma. This chain links TRBV5-4 with TRBJ2-7; D gene uncertain. Sequencing was performed on PBMCs, taken from a glioma patient whose treatment included an IDH1 peptide vaccine. The CDR3 loop reads CASSLVSDEQYF. The CDR3 DNA sequence: TGTGCCAGCAGCTTGGTGAGTGACGAGCAGTACTTC. Complete variable domain (other parts from reference TRBV5-4 and TRBJ2-7): ETGVTQSPTHLIKTRGQQVTLRCSSQSGHNTVSWYQQALGQGPQFIFQYYREEENGRGNFPPRFSGLQFPNYSSELNVNALELDDSALYLCASSLVSDEQYFGPGTRLTVT.